This entry lists 10 T cell receptor beta chains sequenced from one sample in a study of identical twins. In TCRdb, the 5' RACE reads were re-called with MiXCR into one record per CDR3 protein. Among roughly 250,000 distinct CDR3 sequences, around 6.6% were seen once, and the ten largest hold more than 3%. These data also formed part of another study, on yellow fever vaccine responses in identical twins.

Sequenced input: memory (CD45RO+) T cells sorted from blood. These receptors were collected from a woman aged 18-29 years in good health.

The genes are TRBV12-3 or TRBV12-4 and TRBJ1-6; maybe TRBD1 (5 bases). CDR3 length equals 12 residues. With 6 bases removed from V and 9 bases from J, the gap between germline ends came to 9 bases. In DNA, the CDR3 is TGTGCCAGCAGCACAGGAATTTCACCCCTCCACTTT. The encoded protein is CASSTGISPLHF.

This clonotype was seen repeatedly, ten times or more. The chain uses TRBV10-3 and TRBJ2-2; 11 bases align to TRBD1. CDR3 length equals 15 residues. Germline assignment: CDR1 ENHRY and CDR2 SYGVKD. The V segment lost 4 bases and the J segment 2 bases; nucleotides outside the gene matches: 0. DNA of the CDR3: TGTGCCATCAGTGGGACAGGGGGCAACACCGGGGAGCTGTTTTTT. This gives the protein CAISGTGGNTGELFF.

This clonotype has just a few counts. This sequence joins TRBV24-1 and TRBJ2-2, with 10 bases fitting TRBD1. The trim removed 9 bases at V and 0 bases at J, leaving 3 bases unmatched. Germline CDR1 reads KGHDR; CDR2 reads SFDVKD. The length of the CDR3 is 15 residues. The CDR3 region is CATAGTGANTGELFF. The CDR3 nucleotides are TGTGCCACCGCCGGGACAGGGGCGAACACCGGGGAGCTGTTTTTT.

This sequence joins TRBV28 and TRBJ1-5; maybe TRBD1 (5 bases). V lost 5 bases, J lost 11 bases, and 19 bases lay in between. CDR3 size: 14 residues. Germline V gives CDR1 MDHEN, CDR2 SYDVKM. The CDR3 region has the DNA TGTGCCAGCAGTCGGGGGACCCACGGGTTGTCCCAGCATTTT. This gives the protein CASSRGTHGLSQHF.

This chain links TRBV3-1 with TRBJ2-1; tentatively, D is TRBD2 (7 bases). V lost 0 bases to trimming and J lost 0 bases, with 21 bases between them. Per germline, CDR1 LGHDT and CDR2 YNNKEL (reference sequence). The CDR3 spans 20 residues. The CDR3 nucleotides are TGTGCCAGCAGCCAAGATCGGGTCGGGGGGCGACTAAGCTCCTACAATGAGCAGTTCTTC. It translates to CASSQDRVGGRLSSYNEQFF.

This clonotype was detected many times. The chain is built from TRBV11-2 and TRBJ2-1; 8 bases align to TRBD2. J was trimmed by 6 bases and V by 9 bases; bases with no gene match: 16. The CDR3 sequence is 16 residues long. The germline gives CDR1 SGHAT, CDR2 FQNNGV. Written as DNA, the CDR3 is TGTGCCAGTCTCCCCTTAGCGGGGCCCTTGACCAATGAGCAGTTCTTC. Its protein is CASLPLAGPLTNEQFF.

In its sample, this clonotype was seen many times. The rearrangement uses TRBV6-1 and TRBJ2-2; 7 bases are a match to TRBD1. Germline V gene data show CDR1 as MNHNS and CDR2 as SASEGT. Trimming at V came to 4 bases and at J to 3 bases, leaving 2 bases not matched to a gene. This CDR3 spans 14 amino acids. The CDR3 loop reads CASSGTGDTGELFF. The CDR3 nucleotides read TGTGCCAGCAGTGGTACAGGGGACACCGGGGAGCTGTTTTTT.

This clonotype was detected many times. The chain couples TRBV5-1 to TRBJ2-2; no reliable D call. Trimming cost V 0 bases and J 4 bases, with 4 bases left between them. There are 13 residues in the CDR3. Germline V gene data show CDR1 as SGHRS and CDR2 as YFSETQ. CDR3 sequence reads: CASSLVATGELFF. CDR3 sequence (DNA): TGCGCCAGCAGCTTGGTGGCCACCGGGGAGCTGTTTTTT.

This clonotype was counted many times. The rearrangement links TRBV29-1 to TRBJ2-7; maybe TRBD2 (5 bases). There are 14 residues in the CDR3. Trimming left V 4 bases short and J 0 bases short, with 13 bases between. Per germline, CDR1 SQVTM and CDR2 ANQGSEA. Here the CDR3 reads CSVATTGISYEQYF. The CDR3 DNA reads TGCAGCGTTGCGACTACCGGGATCTCCTACGAGCAGTACTTC.

This clonotype was observed at least ten times. The chain couples TRBV9 to TRBJ2-5, with D possibly matching TRBD2 (5 bases). Germline V gene sequence: CDR1 SGDLS, CDR2 YYNGEE. V was cut by 7 bases and J by 2 bases, with 9 bases left in between. This CDR3 spans 12 amino acids. The CDR3: CASAEGQETQYF. CDR3 in DNA: TGTGCCAGCGCCGAGGGTCAAGAGACCCAGTACTTC.